This is a list of T cell receptor beta chains from one sample in a study of cytomegalovirus exposure and HLA in healthy donors. Some clones are missing from TCRdb's copy, which holds only in-frame ones; the method was immunoSEQ multiplex PCR. The profile covers fewer than 350,000 clones, with 85% to 90% appearing a single time and around 0.92% taken by the ten largest. The sequenced sample consisted of PBMCs. Receptors originate from a woman aged 18-30 years in good health and CMV-seronegative. The CDR3 runs from the conserved cysteine through the conserved F or W. The order of the fields is V gene, J gene, clone size, CDR3 length, CDR3 protein. Only part of the rows carry a size: once, few, many, or a class if the clone is expanded.

>TRBV18|TRBJ2-1|NA|13
CASSPPGGNEQFF
>TRBV5-1|TRBJ2-7|once|16
CASSLAGGAGTHEQYF
>TRBV9|TRBJ1-3|NA|16
CASSASSRGTGNTIYF
>TRBV28|TRBJ1-5|NA|16
CASSLSGQGFQKPQHF
>TRBV19|TRBJ2-2|NA|15
CASSILAGRTGELFF
>TRBV19|TRBJ2-1|NA|18
CASRAGVAGVGSYNEQFF
>TRBV5-1|TRBJ2-1|NA|12
CASSGQGYEQFF
>TRBV27|TRBJ2-3|NA|13
CASSYSRTDTQYF
>TRBV7-2|TRBJ2-7|NA|14
CASSWRTGEYEQYF
>TRBV4-1|TRBJ1-1|NA|14
CASSHPGTNTEAFF
>TRBV5-4|TRBJ2-2|once|15
CASSLDQGVTGELFF
>TRBV9|TRBJ1-1|NA|16
CASSGPGTGGITEAFF
>TRBV28|TRBJ1-2|NA|8
CATDGYTF
>TRBV28|TRBJ2-1|NA|14
CASTTGGASYEQFF
>TRBV19|NA|NA|16
CASSLLAGGRSYEQYF
>TRBV4-2|TRBJ1-2|NA|15
CASSQGRGADYGYTF
>TRBV5-6|TRBJ2-1|NA|14
CASQLSPGLREQFF